This T cell receptor (beta chain) comes out of a study of blood T cell repertoires in COVID-19 (TCRdb year 2020). Describing the broader study: The collaborator samples originated in the United States, Italy and Spain and spanned the acute and convalescent phases of COVID-19. The material from the prospective study consisted of cDNA or gDNA derived from T cells, B-cell-depleted T cells, or PBMCs. Subjects who had been exposed to COVID-19, were actively infected with it, or had recovered from it provided the deeply sampled blood TCRbeta repertoires that made up the dataset. The repertoires were made available in a free public database intended to serve as a resource for research on the immune response to SARS-CoV-2. Samples were obtained from the ongoing ImmuneRACE study (first 160 participants) and from 1,000 to 1,500 subjects provided by 6 global collaborators. A de-identified subject ID, COVID-19 status, age in years and sex were almost always included in the sample metadata. Where HLA class I and class II types were available, the types were taken from metadata supplied by the sample provider, not from assay-based typing.

Points on this clone: Its binding antigen is unknown. Per-nucleotide qualities are absent, and no much larger clonotype sits a single base away.

The germline V gene encodes CDR1 MGHRA and CDR2 YSYEKL. V loses 0 bases, J loses 0 bases, and the germline ends lie 6 bases apart. The CDR3 sequence holds 15 residues, the cysteine and phenylalanine included. Only the CDR3 DNA is retained, 45 bases long and in frame from the first base. Results the study describes overall, beyond this receptor: The amount of clinical and demographic metadata varied by source and participant and was provided uncurated.

TCRbeta CDR3 regions were amplified from genomic DNA using the immunoSEQ Assay, a bias-controlled multiplex PCR. The paper's processing steps were these. Within the assay, amplification of reference gene primers was used to estimate how many nucleated cells each sample contained. To quantify the absolute abundance of each unique TCRbeta CDR3 rearrangement, sequence reads were collapsed and filtered. For each sample, productive Simpson clonality was calculated as the square root of Simpson's diversity index across productive rearrangements. Held by TCRdb, this immuneACCESS table contains in-frame sequences only and omits some clones. Under half of the omission traces to an unresolved V gene where checked; the cause of the rest is unknown. V and J calls and clone size come straight from that table; D and trimming were deduced from the DNA. Recorded for this sample are some 490,000 clones; 75% to 90% of them occurred a single time. Approximately 8.3% of the sample belongs to the ten largest clones.

Enrolling through a virtual design, the prospective study's participants ranged in age from roughly 18 to 89 years and lived across some 23 United States geographic areas. Cohort assignment in the prospective study relied on participant-reported clinical history from a screening survey and a study questionnaire. For ImmuneRACE Cohort 3, a participant was defined as recovered based on two consecutive negative NP/OP PCR tests, clearance by a healthcare professional, or resolution of symptoms. In the prospective study, whole blood, serum and a nasopharyngeal or oropharyngeal swab were collected from each participant by mobile phlebotomists. Additional blood draws and questionnaires over an approximately 2-month period could optionally be provided by prospective study participants. Blood samples from the prospective study were shipped frozen or at room temperature prior to DNA extraction.

The rearranged chain carries TRBV4-1 and TRBJ1-5, with an unclear D gene assignment. The sequencing sample was made of PBMCs or T cells enriched from blood (not recorded which). The clonotype comes from a woman in her sixties who had recovered from COVID-19. The CDR3 protein sequence reads: CASSQELHSNQPQHF. The nucleotide sequence reads as follows: TGCGCCAGCAGCCAAGAACTCCATAGCAATCAGCCCCAGCATTTT.